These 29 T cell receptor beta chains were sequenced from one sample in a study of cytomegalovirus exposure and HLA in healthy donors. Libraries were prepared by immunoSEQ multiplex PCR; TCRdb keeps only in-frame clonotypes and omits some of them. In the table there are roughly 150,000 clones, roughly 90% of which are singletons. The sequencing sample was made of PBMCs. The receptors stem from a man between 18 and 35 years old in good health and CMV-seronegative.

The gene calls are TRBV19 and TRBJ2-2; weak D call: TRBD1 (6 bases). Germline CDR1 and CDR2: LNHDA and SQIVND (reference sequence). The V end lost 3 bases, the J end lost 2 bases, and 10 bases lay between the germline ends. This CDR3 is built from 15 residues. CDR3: CASSIRGINTGELFF. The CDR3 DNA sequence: TGTGCCAGTAGTATCAGGGGAATTAACACCGGGGAGCTGTTTTTT.

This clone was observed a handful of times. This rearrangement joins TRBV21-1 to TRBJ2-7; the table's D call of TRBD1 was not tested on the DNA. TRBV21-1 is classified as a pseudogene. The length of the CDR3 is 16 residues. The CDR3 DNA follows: TGTGCCAGCAGCAAACTTTTACAGGGTAGAGTTTACGAGCAGTACGTC. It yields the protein CASSKLLQGRVYEQYV.

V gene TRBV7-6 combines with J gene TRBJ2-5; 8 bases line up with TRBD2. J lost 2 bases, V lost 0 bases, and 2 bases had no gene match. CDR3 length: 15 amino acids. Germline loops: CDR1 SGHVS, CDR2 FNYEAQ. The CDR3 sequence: CASSLATSGQETQYF. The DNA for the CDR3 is TGTGCCAGCAGCTTAGCAACTAGCGGTCAAGAGACCCAGTACTTC.

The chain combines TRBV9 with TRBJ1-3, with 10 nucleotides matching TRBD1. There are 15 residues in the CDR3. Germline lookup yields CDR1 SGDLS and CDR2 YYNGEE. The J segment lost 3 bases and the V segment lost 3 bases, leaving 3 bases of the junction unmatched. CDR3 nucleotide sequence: TGTGCCAGCAGCGAGGGACAGGGGTTTGGAAACACCATATATTTT. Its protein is CASSEGQGFGNTIYF.

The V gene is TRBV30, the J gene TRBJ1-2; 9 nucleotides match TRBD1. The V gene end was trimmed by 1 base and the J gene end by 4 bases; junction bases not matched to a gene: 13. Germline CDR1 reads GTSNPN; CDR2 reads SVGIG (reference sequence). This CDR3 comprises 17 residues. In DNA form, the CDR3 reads TGTGCCTGGAGTGCCCGGACCGGGACAGGGATCTTCTATGGCTACACCTTC. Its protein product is CAWSARTGTGIFYGYTF.

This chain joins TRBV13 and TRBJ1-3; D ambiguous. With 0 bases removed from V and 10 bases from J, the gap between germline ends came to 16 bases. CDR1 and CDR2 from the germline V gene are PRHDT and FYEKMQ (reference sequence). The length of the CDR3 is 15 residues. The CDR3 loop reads CASSLGGRVGATIYF. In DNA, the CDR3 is TGTGCCAGCAGCTTAGGTGGTCGGGTGGGTGCGACCATATATTTT.

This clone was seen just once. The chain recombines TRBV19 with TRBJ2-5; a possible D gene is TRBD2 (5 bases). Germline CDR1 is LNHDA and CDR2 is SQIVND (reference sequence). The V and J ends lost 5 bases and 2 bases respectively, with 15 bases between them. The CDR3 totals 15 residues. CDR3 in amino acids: CASSRRGSGQETQYF. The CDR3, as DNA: TGTGCCAGTAGTCGCCGAGGGAGTGGGCAAGAGACCCAGTACTTC.

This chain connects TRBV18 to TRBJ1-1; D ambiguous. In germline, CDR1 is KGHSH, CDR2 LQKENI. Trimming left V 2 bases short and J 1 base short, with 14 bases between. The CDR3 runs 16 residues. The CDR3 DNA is TGTGCCAGCTCACCAACGGCAGGCCTTGGGAACACTGAAGCTTTCTTT. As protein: CASSPTAGLGNTEAFF. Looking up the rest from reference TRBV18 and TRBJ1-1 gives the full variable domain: NAGVMQNPRHLVRRRGQEARLRCSPMKGHSHVYWYRQLPEEGLKFMVYLQKENIIDESGMPKERFSAEFPKEGPSILRIQQVVRGDSAAYFCASSPTAGLGNTEAFFGQGTRLTVV.

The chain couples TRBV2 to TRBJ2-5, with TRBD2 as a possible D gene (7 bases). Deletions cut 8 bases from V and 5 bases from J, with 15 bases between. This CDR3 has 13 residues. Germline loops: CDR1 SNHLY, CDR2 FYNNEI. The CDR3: CASDKQGGETQYF. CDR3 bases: TGTGCCAGCGATAAACAGGGAGGGGAGACCCAGTACTTC.

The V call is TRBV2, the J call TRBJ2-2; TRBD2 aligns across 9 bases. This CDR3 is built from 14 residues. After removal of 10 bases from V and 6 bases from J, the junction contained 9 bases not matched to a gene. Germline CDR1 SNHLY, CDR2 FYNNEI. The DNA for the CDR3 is TGTGCCACAGATAAGCGGGAGGTCCCCGGGGAGCTGTTTTTT. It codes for CATDKREVPGELFF.

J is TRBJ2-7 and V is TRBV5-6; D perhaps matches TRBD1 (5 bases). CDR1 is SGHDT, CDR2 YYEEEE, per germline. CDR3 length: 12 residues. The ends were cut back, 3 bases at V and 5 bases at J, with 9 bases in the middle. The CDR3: CASSSDTNEQYF. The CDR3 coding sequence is TGTGCCAGCAGCTCGGACACGAACGAGCAGTACTTC.

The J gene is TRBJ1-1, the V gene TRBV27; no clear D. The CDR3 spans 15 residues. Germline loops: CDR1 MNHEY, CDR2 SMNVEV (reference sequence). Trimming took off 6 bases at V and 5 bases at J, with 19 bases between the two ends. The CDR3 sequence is CASSLRAEPSTEAFF. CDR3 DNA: TGTGCCAGCAGCCTCCGCGCGGAGCCGAGTACTGAAGCTTTCTTT.

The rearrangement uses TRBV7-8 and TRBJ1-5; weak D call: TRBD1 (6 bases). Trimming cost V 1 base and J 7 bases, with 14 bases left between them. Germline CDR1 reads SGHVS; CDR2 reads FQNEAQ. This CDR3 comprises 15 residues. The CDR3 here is CASSLVRGAGQPQHF. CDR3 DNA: TGTGCCAGCAGCTTAGTTCGGGGGGCGGGACAGCCCCAGCATTTT.

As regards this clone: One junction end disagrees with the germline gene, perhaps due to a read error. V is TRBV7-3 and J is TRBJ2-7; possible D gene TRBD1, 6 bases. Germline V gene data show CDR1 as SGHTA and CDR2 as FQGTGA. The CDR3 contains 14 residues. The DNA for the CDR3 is TGTGCCAGCAGCATAACGGGACACCCATACGAGCAGTACTTC. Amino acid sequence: CASSITGHPYEQYF.

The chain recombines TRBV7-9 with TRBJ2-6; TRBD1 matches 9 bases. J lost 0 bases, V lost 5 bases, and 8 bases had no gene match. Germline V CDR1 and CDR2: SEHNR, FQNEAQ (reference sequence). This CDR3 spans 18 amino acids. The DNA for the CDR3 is TGTGCCAGCAGCCGCGTCGGGACAGGGCTCTCTGGGGCCAACGTCCTGACTTTC. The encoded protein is CASSRVGTGLSGANVLTF.

The CDR3, as DNA: TGTGCCAGCAGTTACTTAGCGAACTACGAGCAGTACGTC. It is translated as CASSYLANYEQYV. The J gene is TRBJ2-7, the V gene TRBV6-5, with D tentatively TRBD2 (5 bases). The CDR3 consists of 13 residues. Germline V lookup: CDR1 MNHEY, CDR2 SVGAGI. Trimming left V 1 base short and J 3 bases short, with 7 bases between.

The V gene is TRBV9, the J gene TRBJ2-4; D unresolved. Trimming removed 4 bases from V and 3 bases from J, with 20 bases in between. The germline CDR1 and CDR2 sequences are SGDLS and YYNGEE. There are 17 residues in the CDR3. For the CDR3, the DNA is TGTGCCAGCAGCCCCTCTGTAGCCGAAGGTGGCAAAAACATTCAGTACTTC. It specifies CASSPSVAEGGKNIQYF.

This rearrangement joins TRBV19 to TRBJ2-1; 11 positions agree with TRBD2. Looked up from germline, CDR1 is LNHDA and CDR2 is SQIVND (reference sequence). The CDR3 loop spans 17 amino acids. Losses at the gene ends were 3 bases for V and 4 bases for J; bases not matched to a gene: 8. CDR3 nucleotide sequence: TGTGCCAGTAGTATCCATTTACTAGCGGGAGTATACAATGAGCAGTTCTTC. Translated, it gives CASSIHLLAGVYNEQFF. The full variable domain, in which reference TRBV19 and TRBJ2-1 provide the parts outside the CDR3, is DGGITQSPKYLFRKEGQNVTLSCEQNLNHDAMYWYRQDPGQGLRLIYYSQIVNDFQKGDIAEGYSVSREKKESFPLTVTSAQKNPTAFYLCASSIHLLAGVYNEQFFGPGTRLTVL.

The CDR3 region is CASRSPGQGKKKLFF. The CDR3 DNA is TGTGCCAGCCGCTCACCGGGACAGGGAAAGAAAAAACTGTTTTTT. This chain uses TRBV6-5 with TRBJ1-4; 9 bases agree with TRBD1. CDR3 length: 15 amino acids. CDR1 and CDR2 (germline): MNHEY, SVGAGI. Trimming took 8 bases from V and 9 from J; bases not matched to a gene: 13.

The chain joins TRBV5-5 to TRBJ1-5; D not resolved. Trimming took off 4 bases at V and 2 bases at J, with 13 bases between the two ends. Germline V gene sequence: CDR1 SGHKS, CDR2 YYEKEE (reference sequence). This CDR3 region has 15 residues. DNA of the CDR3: TGTGCCAGCAGCCTCGGGGTTGGGGGCAATCAGCCCCAGCATTTT. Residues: CASSLGVGGNQPQHF.

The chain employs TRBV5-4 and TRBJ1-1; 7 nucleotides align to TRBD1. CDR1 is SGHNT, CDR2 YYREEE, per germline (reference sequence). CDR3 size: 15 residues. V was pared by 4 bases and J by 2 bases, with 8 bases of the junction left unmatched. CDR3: CASSGGQSFNTEAFF. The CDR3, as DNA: TGTGCCAGCAGCGGGGGACAGTCCTTTAACACTGAAGCTTTCTTT.

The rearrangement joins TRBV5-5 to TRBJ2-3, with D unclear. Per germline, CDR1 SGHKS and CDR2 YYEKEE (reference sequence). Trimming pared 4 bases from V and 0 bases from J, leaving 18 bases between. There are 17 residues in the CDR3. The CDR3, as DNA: TGTGCCAGCAGCCCCCTACGCAGGTCCGCTAGCACAGATACGCAGTATTTT. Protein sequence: CASSPLRRSASTDTQYF.

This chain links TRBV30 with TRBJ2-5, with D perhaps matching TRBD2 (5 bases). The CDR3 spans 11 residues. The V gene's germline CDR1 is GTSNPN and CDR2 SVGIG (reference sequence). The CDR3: CAGEYQETQYF. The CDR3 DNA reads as TGTGCTGGGGAGTACCAAGAGACCCAGTACTTC.

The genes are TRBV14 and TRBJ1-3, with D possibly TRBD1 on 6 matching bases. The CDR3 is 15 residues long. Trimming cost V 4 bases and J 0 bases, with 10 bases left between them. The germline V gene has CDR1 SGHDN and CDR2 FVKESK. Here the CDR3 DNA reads TGTGCCAGCAGCCCTCGGACAGTCTCTGGAAACACCATATATTTT. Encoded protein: CASSPRTVSGNTIYF.

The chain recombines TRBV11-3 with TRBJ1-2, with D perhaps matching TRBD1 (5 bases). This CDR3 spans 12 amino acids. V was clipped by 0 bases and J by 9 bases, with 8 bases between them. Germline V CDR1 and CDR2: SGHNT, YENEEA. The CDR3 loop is CASSLDQGRYTF. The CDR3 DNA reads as TGTGCCAGCAGCTTAGACCAGGGTCGCTACACCTTC.

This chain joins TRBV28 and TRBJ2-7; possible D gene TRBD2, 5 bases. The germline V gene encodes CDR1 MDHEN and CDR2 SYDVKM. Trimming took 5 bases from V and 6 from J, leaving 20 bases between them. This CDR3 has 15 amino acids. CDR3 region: CASSTRTRSSGEQYV. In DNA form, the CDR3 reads TGTGCCAGCAGTACTAGGACCCGTTCTAGTGGCGAGCAGTACGTC.

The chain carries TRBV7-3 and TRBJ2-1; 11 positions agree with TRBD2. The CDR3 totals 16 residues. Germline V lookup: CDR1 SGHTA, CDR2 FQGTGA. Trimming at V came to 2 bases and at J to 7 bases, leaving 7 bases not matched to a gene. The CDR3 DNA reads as TGTGCCAGCAGCTTACCCAGACTAGCGGGGTTAAATGAGCAGTTCTTC. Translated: CASSLPRLAGLNEQFF.

The DNA for the CDR3 is TGTGCCAGCAGTTCCGCGGCCCCTAGCGGGAGCTACAATGAGCAGTTCTTC. Protein product: CASSSAAPSGSYNEQFF. The chain joins TRBV27 to TRBJ2-1, with TRBD2 matching over 10 bases. The CDR3 has 17 residues. CDR1 and CDR2 from the germline V gene are MNHEY and SMNVEV (reference sequence). The V and J ends lost 4 bases and 3 bases, in that order; junction bases with no gene match: 9.

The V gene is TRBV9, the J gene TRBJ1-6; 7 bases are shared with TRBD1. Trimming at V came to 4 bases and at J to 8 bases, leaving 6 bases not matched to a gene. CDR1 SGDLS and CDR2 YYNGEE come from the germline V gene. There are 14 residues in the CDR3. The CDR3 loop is CASSTRDSYSPLHF. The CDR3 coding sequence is TGTGCCAGCAGCACGCGGGACAGTTATTCACCCCTCCACTTT.